This entry lists 6 T cell receptor beta chains sequenced from one sample in a study of CD8 T cells in Susac syndrome (dated by TCRdb to the late 2010s). Libraries were made using the immunoSEQ multiplex PCR assay. RNA was extracted using the RNeasy kit, and about 0.45 to 1 ug of the RNA was reverse transcribed with random hexamers. TCRdb trimmed public reads at Q25 via fastp, called clones via MiXCR and kept in-frame beta chains. Identical CDR3 protein sequences are pooled into one entry, listed with their most common genes and DNA. The sample table lists some 200,000 distinct CDR3 sequences, around nine tenths of them with a count of one. The top ten clonotypes cover approximately 0.086% of the sample. The source material was CD4+ T cells from PBMCs. The receptors were gathered from a human donor with Susac syndrome.

The chain has TRBV7-3 and TRBJ2-3, with TRBD1 identical over 7 bases. The CDR3 runs 14 residues. Germline V gene data show CDR1 as SGHTA and CDR2 as FQGTGA. The trim removed 3 bases at V and 6 bases at J, leaving 6 bases unmatched. The CDR3 DNA is TGTGCCAGCAGCTTCGGACAGGAAGCGGATACGCAGTATTTT. Translation gives CASSFGQEADTQYF.

The CDR3 DNA is TGTGCCAGCAGTTTAGGGACTAGCGCACGCTCTGGGGCCAACGTCCTGACTTTC. This encodes CASSLGTSARSGANVLTF. The rearrangement joins TRBV27 to TRBJ2-6, with 10 bases identical to TRBD2. Trimming removed 2 bases from V and 0 bases from J; junction bases left unmatched: 4. The length of the CDR3 is 18 residues. Germline V gene data show CDR1 as MNHEY and CDR2 as SMNVEV (reference sequence). Full variable domain (remainder filled in from reference TRBV27 and TRBJ2-6): EAQVTQNPRYLITVTGKKLTVTCSQNMNHEYMSWYRQDPGLGLRQIYYSMNVEVTDKGDVPEGYKVSRKEKRNFPLILESPSPNQTSLYFCASSLGTSARSGANVLTFGAGSRLTVL.

This clonotype was recorded only once. The chain has TRBV18 and TRBJ1-6, with a possible D match to TRBD1 (6 bases). Trimming left V 8 bases short and J 4 bases short, with 15 bases between. This CDR3 region has 15 residues. Per the germline V gene, CDR1 is KGHSH and CDR2 is LQKENI. Written as DNA, the CDR3 is TGTGCCAGCCGACTGAACAGGGAGTATAATTCACCCCTCCACTTT. Translating gives CASRLNREYNSPLHF.

J is TRBJ2-1 and V is TRBV18, with a possible D match to TRBD1 (5 bases). The CDR3 has 14 residues. In germline, CDR1 is KGHSH, CDR2 LQKENI. The V gene lost 2 bases and the J gene lost 9 bases, with 14 bases spanning the gap. The CDR3 DNA sequence: TGTGCCAGCTCACCAGGAAGGGGCTGGGGTGAGCAGTTCTTC. This translates into CASSPGRGWGEQFF.

The chain couples TRBV7-8 to TRBJ1-3; possible D gene TRBD1, 5 bases. This CDR3 spans 14 amino acids. CDR1 and CDR2 (germline): SGHVS, FQNEAQ. V shed 5 bases and J shed 4 bases, with 12 bases lying between them. The CDR3 loop is CASSGRVSGNTIYF. The CDR3 nucleotides read TGTGCCAGCAGCGGCAGGGTTTCAGGAAACACCATATATTTT.

V gene TRBV20-1 combines with J gene TRBJ2-2; the match to TRBD1 covers 7 bases. The germline CDR1 and CDR2 sequences are DFQATT and SNEGSKA (reference sequence). V lost 4 bases to trimming and J lost 7 bases; unmatched junction nucleotides: 9. The CDR3 extends over 14 amino acids. The CDR3 bases are TGCAGTGCTACCATGGGACAGCAGGGCGGGGAGCTGTTTTTT. It yields the protein CSATMGQQGGELFF.